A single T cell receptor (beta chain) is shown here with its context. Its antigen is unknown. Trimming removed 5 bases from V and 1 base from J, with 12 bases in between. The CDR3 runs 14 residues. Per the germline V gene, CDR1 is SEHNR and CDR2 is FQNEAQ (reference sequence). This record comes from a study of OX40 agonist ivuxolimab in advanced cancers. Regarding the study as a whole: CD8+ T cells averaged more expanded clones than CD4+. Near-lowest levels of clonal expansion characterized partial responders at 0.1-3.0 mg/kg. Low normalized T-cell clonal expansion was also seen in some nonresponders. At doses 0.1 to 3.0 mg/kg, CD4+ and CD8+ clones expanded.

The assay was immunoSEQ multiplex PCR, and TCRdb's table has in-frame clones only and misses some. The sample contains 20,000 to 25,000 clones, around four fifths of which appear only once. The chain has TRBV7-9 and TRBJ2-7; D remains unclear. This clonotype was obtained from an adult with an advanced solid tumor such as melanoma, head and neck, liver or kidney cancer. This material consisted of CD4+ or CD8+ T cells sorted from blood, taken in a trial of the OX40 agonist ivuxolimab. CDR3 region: CASSPPFRSYEQYF. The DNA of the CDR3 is TGTGCCAGCAGCCCCCCATTCAGGTCCTACGAGCAGTACTTC.